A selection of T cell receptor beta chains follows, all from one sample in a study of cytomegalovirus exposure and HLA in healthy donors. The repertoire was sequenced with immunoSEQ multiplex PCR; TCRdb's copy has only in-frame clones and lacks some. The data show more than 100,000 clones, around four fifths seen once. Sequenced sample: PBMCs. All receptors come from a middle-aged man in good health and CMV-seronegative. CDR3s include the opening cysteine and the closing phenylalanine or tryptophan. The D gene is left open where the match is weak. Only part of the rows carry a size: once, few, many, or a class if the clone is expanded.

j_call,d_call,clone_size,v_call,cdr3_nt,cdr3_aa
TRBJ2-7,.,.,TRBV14,TGTGCCAGCAGTCCAAGGTTAGAGGCGGCCGAGCAGTACTTC,CASSPRLEAAEQYF
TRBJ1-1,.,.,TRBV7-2,TGTGCCAGCAGCCCCCGGGGGGTTCTGAACACTGAAGCTTTCTTT,CASSPRGVLNTEAFF
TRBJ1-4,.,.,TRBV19,TGTGCCAGTAGTATTACAGGGTATGGTGAAAAACTGTTTTTT,CASSITGYGEKLFF
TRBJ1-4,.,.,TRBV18,TGTGCCAGCTCACCGCTGGGGGGAGATGAAAAACTGTTTTTT,CASSPLGGDEKLFF
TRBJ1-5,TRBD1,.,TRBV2,TGTGCCAGCGTGGGACCAGGGGGAAGCAATCAGCCCCAGCATTTT,CASVGPGGSNQPQHF
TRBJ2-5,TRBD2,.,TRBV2,TGTGCCAGCAGTGACCCCTCTGCGGGAGGAGAGACCCAGTACTTC,CASSDPSAGGETQYF
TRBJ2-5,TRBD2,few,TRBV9,TGTGCCAGCAGTCCTAGCGGGGGGACTAGAGAGACCCAGTACTTC,CASSPSGGTRETQYF
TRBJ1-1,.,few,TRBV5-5,TGTGCCAGCAGCTTAGTAGGAGTCAACACTGAAGCTTTCTTT,CASSLVGVNTEAFF
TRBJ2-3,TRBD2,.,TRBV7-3,TGTGCCAGCAGCCGGACTAGAAGCACAGATACGCAGTATTTT,CASSRTRSTDTQYF
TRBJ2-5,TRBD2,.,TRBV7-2,TGTGCCAGCAGCTTAGGGGCCCGGGCGGGAGGCGAGACCCAGTACTTC,CASSLGARAGGETQYF
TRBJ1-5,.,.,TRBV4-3,TGCGCCAGCAGCCCGACAGCCTTGGGCAATCAGCCCCAGCATTTT,CASSPTALGNQPQHF
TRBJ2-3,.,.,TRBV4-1,TGCGCCAGCAGCCAAGCCGGGACAAGGACAGATACGCAGTATTTT,CASSQAGTRTDTQYF
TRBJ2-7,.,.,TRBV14,TGTGCCAGCACCGGGTGGCAGTCCTACGAGCAGTACTTC,CASTGWQSYEQYF
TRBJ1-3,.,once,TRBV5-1,TGCGCCAGCAGCTTGGATATCTCTGGAAACACCATATATTTT,CASSLDISGNTIYF
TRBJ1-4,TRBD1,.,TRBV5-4,TGTGCCAGCAGCTCATTGTGGGCACAGGGGGAGACCGAAAAACTGTTTTTT,CASSSLWAQGETEKLFF
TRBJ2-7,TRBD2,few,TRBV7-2,TGTGCCAGCAGCCGCGGGGGAATACTCTACGAGCAGTACTTC,CASSRGGILYEQYF
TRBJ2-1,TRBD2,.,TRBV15,TGTGCCACCAGCAGTCGGAGCGGGGGATGGAATGAGCAGTTCTTC,CATSSRSGGWNEQFF
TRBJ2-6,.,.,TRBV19,TGTGCCAGTAAGGACCCCGGAGGAGGGGCCAACGTCCTGACTTTC,CASKDPGGGANVLTF
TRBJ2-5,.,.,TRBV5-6,TGTGCCAGCAGCCAGGGAGAGACCCAGTACTTC,CASSQGETQYF
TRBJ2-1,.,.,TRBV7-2,TGTGCCAGCAGCTTAGAATTTGGGAGGAATGAGCAGTTCTTC,CASSLEFGRNEQFF
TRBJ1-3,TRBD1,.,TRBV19,TGTGCCAGTAGCCGGAGGACAGGGGGGGCTGGAAACACCATATATTTT,CASSRRTGGAGNTIYF
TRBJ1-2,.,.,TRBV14,TGTGCCAGCAGCCAAGATTTCGGGTCCTACTATGGCTACACCTTC,CASSQDFGSYYGYTF
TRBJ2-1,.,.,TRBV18,TGTGCCAGCTCACCGATACTAGCCAACAATGAGCAGTTCTTC,CASSPILANNEQFF
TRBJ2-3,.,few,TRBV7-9,TGTGCCAGCAGCCTAGCCGGACTAAGCACAGATACGCAGTATTTT,CASSLAGLSTDTQYF
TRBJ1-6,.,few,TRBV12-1,TGTGCCAGCACCCCGTCTTATTCACCCCTCCACTTT,CASTPSYSPLHF
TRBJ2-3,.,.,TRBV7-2,TGTGCCAGCAGCTTAGTGGGGGCGGTCAGCACAGATACGCAGTATTTT,CASSLVGAVSTDTQYF
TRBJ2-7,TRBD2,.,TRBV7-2,TGTACCAGCAGCTGGGGGACTAGCGGGCCCTACGAGCAGTACTTC,CTSSWGTSGPYEQYF
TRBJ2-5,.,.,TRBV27,TGTGCCAGCAGTTTCAGAGACAGTACGGAGACCCAGTACTTC,CASSFRDSTETQYF
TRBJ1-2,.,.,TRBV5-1,TGCGCCAGCAGCGCGAAGGGGGTGGAGGGCTACACCTTC,CASSAKGVEGYTF
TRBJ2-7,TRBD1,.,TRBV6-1,TGTGCCAGCAGTGATGTCTTGGGACAGGGCTACGAGCAGTACTTC,CASSDVLGQGYEQYF
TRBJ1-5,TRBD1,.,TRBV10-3,TGTGCCATCAGTGACCCAGACAGGGGATCCAATCAGCCCCAGCATTTT,CAISDPDRGSNQPQHF
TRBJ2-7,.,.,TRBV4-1,TGCGCCAGCAGCCAGGGGGAGGGGGGGAGGGCCTCACGACCCGAGCAGTACTTC,CASSQGEGGRASRPEQYF
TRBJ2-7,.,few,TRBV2,TGTGCCAGCTCCCTCGGAGTACGATCCTACGAGCAGTACTTC,CASSLGVRSYEQYF
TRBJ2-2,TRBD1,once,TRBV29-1,TGCAGCGCCCGGGACAGGGGGCTTCCCGGGGAGCTGTTTTTT,CSARDRGLPGELFF
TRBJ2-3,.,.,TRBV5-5,TGTGCCAGCAGCTTGGGAATAGCCGGCACAGATACGCAGTATTTT,CASSLGIAGTDTQYF
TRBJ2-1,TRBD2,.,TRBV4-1,TGCGCCAGCAGCCAAGATCCGCGGGGGGCTACCCCAGGTGGCAATGAGCAGTTCTTC,CASSQDPRGATPGGNEQFF
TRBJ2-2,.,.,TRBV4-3,TGCGCCAGCAGCCAAGGAACAGGTTCTACGGACACCGGGGAGCTGTTTTTT,CASSQGTGSTDTGELFF
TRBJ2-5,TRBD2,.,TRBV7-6,TGTGCCAGCAGCTTAGGTCGGACTAGCGGGGACCATCGAGAGACCCAGTACTTC,CASSLGRTSGDHRETQYF
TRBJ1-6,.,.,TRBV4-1,TGCGCCAGCAGCCAAGATGGGGGGAACCTGATTAATTCACCCCTCCACTTT,CASSQDGGNLINSPLHF
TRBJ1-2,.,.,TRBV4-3,TGCGCCAGCAGCCAAGCCCAGGGTGTTTACTATGGCTACACCTTC,CASSQAQGVYYGYTF
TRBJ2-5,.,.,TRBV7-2,TGTGCCAGCAGCTTAGAGCTTGAAGAGACCCAGTACTTC,CASSLELEETQYF
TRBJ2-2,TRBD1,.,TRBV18,TGTGCCAGCTCACCGACAGGACAGGCCGGGGAGCTGTTTTTT,CASSPTGQAGELFF
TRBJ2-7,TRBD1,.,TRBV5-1,TGCGCCAGCAGACAGGGGGTCACCTACGAGCAGTACTTC,CASRQGVTYEQYF
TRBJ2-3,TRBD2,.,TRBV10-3,TGTGCCATCAGAACCCCCGGGGGGGCAGGGGCAGATACGCAGTATTTT,CAIRTPGGAGADTQYF
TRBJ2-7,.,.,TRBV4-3,TGCGCCAGCAGCCAAGATTGGGGGAGGAAGGGGTACGAGCAGTACTTC,CASSQDWGRKGYEQYF
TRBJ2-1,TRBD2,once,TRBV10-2,TGCGCCAGCAGTGAGTCGAGCGGGGCGTTTAATGAGCAGTTCTTC,CASSESSGAFNEQFF
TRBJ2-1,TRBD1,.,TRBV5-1,TGCGCCAGCAGCTTGGAGGGGACAGGGGGTTACAATGAGCAGTTCTTC,CASSLEGTGGYNEQFF
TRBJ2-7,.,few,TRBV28,TGTGCCAGCAGTGCCCCGAACAGGGACGAGCAGTACTTC,CASSAPNRDEQYF
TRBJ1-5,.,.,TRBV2,TGTGCCAGCAGAGACACTCGGGGGGATCAGCCCCAGCATTTT,CASRDTRGDQPQHF